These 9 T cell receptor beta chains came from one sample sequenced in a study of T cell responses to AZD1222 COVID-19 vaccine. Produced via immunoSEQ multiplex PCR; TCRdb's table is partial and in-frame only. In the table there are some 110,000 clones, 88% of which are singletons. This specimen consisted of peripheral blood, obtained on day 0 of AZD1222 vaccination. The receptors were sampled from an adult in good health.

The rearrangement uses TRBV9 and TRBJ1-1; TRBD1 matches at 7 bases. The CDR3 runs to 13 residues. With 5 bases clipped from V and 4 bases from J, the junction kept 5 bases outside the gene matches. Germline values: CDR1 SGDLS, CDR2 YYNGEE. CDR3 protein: CASSIDRATEAFF. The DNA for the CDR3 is TGTGCCAGCAGTATCGACAGGGCCACTGAAGCTTTCTTT.

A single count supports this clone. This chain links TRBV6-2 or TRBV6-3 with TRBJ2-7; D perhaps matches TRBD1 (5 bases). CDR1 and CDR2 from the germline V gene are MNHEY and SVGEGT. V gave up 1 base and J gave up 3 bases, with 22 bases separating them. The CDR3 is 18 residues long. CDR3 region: CASSYWPLDRPHGYEQYF. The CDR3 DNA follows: TGTGCCAGCAGTTACTGGCCCCTCGACAGACCCCATGGCTACGAGCAGTACTTC.

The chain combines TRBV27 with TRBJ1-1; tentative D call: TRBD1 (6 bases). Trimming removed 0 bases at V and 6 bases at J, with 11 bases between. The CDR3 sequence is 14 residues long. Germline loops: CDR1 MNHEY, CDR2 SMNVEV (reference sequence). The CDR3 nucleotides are TGTGCCAGCAGTTTATCCACGGACAGCCCTGAAGCTTTCTTT. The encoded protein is CASSLSTDSPEAFF.

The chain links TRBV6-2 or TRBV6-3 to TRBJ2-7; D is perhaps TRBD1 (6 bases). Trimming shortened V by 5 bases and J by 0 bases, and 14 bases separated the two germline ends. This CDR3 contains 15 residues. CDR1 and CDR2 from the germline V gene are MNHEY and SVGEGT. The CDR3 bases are TGTGCCAGCAGTGGATTCCGGGACACCTCCTACGAGCAGTACTTC. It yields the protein CASSGFRDTSYEQYF.

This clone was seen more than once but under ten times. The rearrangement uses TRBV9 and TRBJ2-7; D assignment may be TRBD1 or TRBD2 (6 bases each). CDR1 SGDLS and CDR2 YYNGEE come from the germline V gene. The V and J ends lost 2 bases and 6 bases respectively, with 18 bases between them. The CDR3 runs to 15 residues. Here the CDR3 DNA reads TGTGCCAGCAGCGTTGGCGGGGACACAAGTCCCGAGCAGTACTTC. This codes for CASSVGGDTSPEQYF.

The chain's CDR3 is CASSLGQAREKLFF. CDR3 nucleotide sequence: TGTGCCAGCAGCTTAGGACAGGCGCGGGAAAAACTGTTTTTT. The chain recombines TRBV7-2 with TRBJ1-4; maybe TRBD1 (6 bases). Trimming pared 1 base from V and 8 bases from J, leaving 11 bases between. In germline, CDR1 is SGHTA, CDR2 FQGNSA. This CDR3 is built from 14 residues.

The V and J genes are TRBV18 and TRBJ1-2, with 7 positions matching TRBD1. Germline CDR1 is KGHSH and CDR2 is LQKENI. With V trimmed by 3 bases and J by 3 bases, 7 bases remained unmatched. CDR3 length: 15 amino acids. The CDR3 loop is CASSPGTALDYGYTF. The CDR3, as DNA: TGTGCCAGCTCACCTGGGACAGCCCTAGACTATGGCTACACCTTC.

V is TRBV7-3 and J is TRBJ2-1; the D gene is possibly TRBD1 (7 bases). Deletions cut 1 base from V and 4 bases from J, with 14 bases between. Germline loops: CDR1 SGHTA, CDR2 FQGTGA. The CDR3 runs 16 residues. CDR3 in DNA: TGTGCCAGCAGCTTAAATCTCCAGGGGGGTTACAATGAGCAGTTCTTC. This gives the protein CASSLNLQGGYNEQFF.

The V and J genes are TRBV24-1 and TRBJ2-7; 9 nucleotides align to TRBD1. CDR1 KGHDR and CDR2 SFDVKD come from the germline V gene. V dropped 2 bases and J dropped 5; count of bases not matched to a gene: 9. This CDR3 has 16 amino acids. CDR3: CATSDSQGAKDNEQYF. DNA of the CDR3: TGTGCCACCAGTGATTCACAGGGGGCGAAGGACAACGAGCAGTACTTC.